This TCR beta chain was documented in a study of regulatory T cells in long-lasting Graves disease. For TCR beta, libraries came from iRepertoire HTBI primers and Arm-PCR of CDR3 regions. In the authors' workflow: Identification across samples found more than 55 TRBV and around 15 TRBJ segments. TCRdb reprocessed the multiplex PCR reads with MiXCR, giving one entry per CDR3 protein. The V and J calls follow TCRdb's processing rather than the paper's. The sample has a few hundred thousand distinct CDR3 sequences; approximately 12% are singletons. Time point here: newly diagnosed GD, antithyroid drugs for less than 3 months. After RNA was extracted from PBMCs, the TCR library was made from it. The data were also submitted as part of a second study, on T cells in Graves' hyperthyroidism and ophthalmopathy. That report notes: Uncontrolled infection, other autoimmune disease, pregnancy or lactation barred patients from enrollment.

This TCR derives from a woman between 18 and 29 years old with Graves disease. Sequencing was performed on peripheral blood mononuclear cells (PBMCs), taken at new diagnosis, from a patient treated with antithyroid drugs.

CDR3 nucleotides: TGTGCCAGCAGCTCCCTACCGGACAAGGATGGCTACACCTTC. This gives the protein CASSSLPDKDGYTF. The chain joins TRBV5-8 to TRBJ1-2, with D tentatively TRBD1 (5 bases). Germline CDR1 SGHTS, CDR2 YDEGEE. The CDR3 runs 14 residues. V lost 3 bases, J lost 6 bases, and 15 bases lay in between.